These 26 T cell receptor beta chains originate from one sample sequenced in a study of identifying expanded T cells in peripheral blood. The assay was immunoSEQ multiplex PCR, and TCRdb's table has in-frame clones only and misses some. The sample yields over 90,000 clones, approximately 86% seen once. Material for sequencing was blood. The source of these receptors is a person aged 18 to 75 in good health.

The CDR3 sequence: CASSFLPNTEAFF. CDR3 sequence (DNA): TGTGCCAGCAGCTTTCTCCCCAACACTGAAGCTTTCTTT. V gene TRBV5-5 combines with J gene TRBJ1-1; D call uncertain. Germline V lookup: CDR1 SGHKS, CDR2 YYEKEE (reference sequence). The CDR3 runs to 13 residues. V lost 2 bases and J lost 2, with 7 bases in between.

The CDR3 region is CAWSGSPGEQYF. DNA for the CDR3: TGTGCCTGGAGTGGGTCCCCGGGGGAGCAGTACTTC. This rearrangement joins TRBV30 to TRBJ2-7, with D possibly TRBD2 on 5 matching bases. The length of the CDR3 is 12 residues. Germline values: CDR1 GTSNPN, CDR2 SVGIG (reference sequence). V lost 1 base, J lost 7 bases, and 11 bases lay in between.

V gene TRBV19 combines with J gene TRBJ1-4; D call uncertain. CDR1 is LNHDA, CDR2 SQIVND, per germline (reference sequence). There are 15 residues in the CDR3. V dropped 6 bases and J dropped 0 bases, with 11 bases sitting between them. The CDR3 here is CASSAQYATNEKLFF. CDR3 coding DNA: TGTGCCAGTAGCGCCCAATATGCAACTAATGAAAAACTGTTTTTT.

The chain has TRBV2 and TRBJ1-3; D is unresolved. Trimming took off 7 bases at V and 0 bases at J, with 13 bases between the two ends. Germline-derived CDR1 and CDR2 are SNHLY and FYNNEI. There are 15 residues in the CDR3. The CDR3 nucleotides read TGTGCCAGCACCTCACAGCTTAGCTCTGGAAACACCATATATTTT. This gives the protein CASTSQLSSGNTIYF.

The chain is built from TRBV19 and TRBJ2-3, with 11 nucleotides matching TRBD2. V gave up 3 bases and J gave up 1 base; unmatched junction bases: 0. The CDR3 covers 15 residues. Germline V gene sequence: CDR1 LNHDA, CDR2 SQIVND (reference sequence). CDR3 nucleotide sequence: TGTGCCAGTAGTATGGGACTAGCGGGCACAGATACGCAGTATTTT. This encodes CASSMGLAGTDTQYF.

The chain uses TRBV6-5 and TRBJ2-2, with D uncertain. The V gene's germline CDR1 is MNHEY and CDR2 SVGAGI. The CDR3 length is 14 residues. V was shortened by 2 bases and J by 4 bases, with 8 bases between the two germline ends. The CDR3 is CASSYVGTTGELFF. In DNA form, the CDR3 reads TGTGCCAGCAGTTACGTGGGAACCACCGGGGAGCTGTTTTTT.

The chain joins TRBV18 to TRBJ1-1; 8 bases match TRBD1. This CDR3 region has 13 residues. Germline CDR1 KGHSH, CDR2 LQKENI. Trimming took 5 bases from V and 3 from J; bases not matched to a gene: 2. The CDR3, as DNA: TGTGCCAGCTCATCGACAGGGGACACTGAAGCTTTCTTT. Encoded protein: CASSSTGDTEAFF.

The chain uses TRBV4-3 and TRBJ1-3; 8 bases are shared with TRBD1. Per the germline V gene, CDR1 is LGHNA and CDR2 is YSLEER. This CDR3 is 15 amino acids long. J gave up 3 bases and V 0 bases, and 1 base lay outside the gene matches. The DNA for the CDR3 is TGCGCCAGCAGCCAAGAGGGACAGGTTGGAAACACCATATATTTT. This gives the protein CASSQEGQVGNTIYF.

CDR3 region: CSVEPEGQGYYGYTF. DNA for the CDR3: TGCAGCGTTGAACCCGAGGGACAGGGTTACTATGGCTACACCTTC. The V call is TRBV29-1, the J call TRBJ1-2; 9 positions agree with TRBD1. V lost 2 bases and J lost 3; bases outside the gene matches: 7. This CDR3 has 15 residues. Germline V gene lookup returns CDR1 SQVTM and CDR2 ANQGSEA.

The chain uses TRBV7-9 and TRBJ1-3; tentatively, D is TRBD1 (5 bases). CDR3 length equals 15 residues. CDR1 is SEHNR and CDR2 is FQNEAQ in the germline V gene (reference sequence). Deletions cut 0 bases from V and 2 bases from J, with 8 bases between. Written as DNA, the CDR3 is TGTGCCAGCAGCTTAGCGAAGGGGCCTGGAAACACCATATATTTT. Amino acids: CASSLAKGPGNTIYF.

This sequence joins TRBV29-1 and TRBJ2-7; D gene unclear. Germline V gene sequence: CDR1 SQVTM, CDR2 ANQGSEA. V lost 4 bases and J 2 bases, leaving 15 bases between the germline ends. There are 14 residues in the CDR3. The CDR3: CSVAPAGGTYEQYF. The CDR3 DNA follows: TGCAGCGTTGCCCCAGCAGGTGGGACCTACGAGCAGTACTTC.

This clone was counted once. The chain joins TRBV19 to TRBJ2-2, with 9 bases matching TRBD1. Germline CDR1 is LNHDA and CDR2 is SQIVND (reference sequence). The CDR3 totals 20 residues. Germline trimming cut 4 bases from V and 0 bases from J; bases unmatched to any gene: 15. The chain's CDR3 is CASSRTGKITGGANTGELFF. The CDR3 nucleotides are TGTGCCAGTAGTAGGACGGGGAAAATTACAGGGGGCGCGAACACCGGGGAGCTGTTTTTT.

This clone was recorded once. In nucleotides, the CDR3 is TGTGCCAGCAGCTTAGAGTTCGCTAGCGGGGGTCATACGCAGTATTTT. Protein product: CASSLEFASGGHTQYF. V and J are TRBV7-2 and TRBJ2-3; 10 nucleotides match TRBD2. This CDR3 spans 16 amino acids. CDR1 and CDR2 (germline): SGHTA, FQGNSA. The junction had 8 bases not matched to a gene; V was cut back by 1 base and J by 7 bases.

V and J are TRBV19 and TRBJ1-4; no reliable D call. Germline CDR1 and CDR2: LNHDA and SQIVND (reference sequence). The CDR3 runs to 14 residues. V lost 3 bases and J lost 0, with 5 bases in between. Written as DNA, the CDR3 is TGTGCCAGTAGTATGACTGCAACTAATGAAAAACTGTTTTTT. This gives the protein CASSMTATNEKLFF.

This chain connects TRBV6-5 to TRBJ2-3; D uncertain. Germline CDR1 and CDR2: MNHEY and SVGAGI. The CDR3 loop spans 12 amino acids. The germline V and J ends were trimmed by 4 bases and 7 bases, with 9 bases remaining between them. CDR3 DNA sequence: TGTGCCAGCAGTTCGGGCCCGTATACGCAGTATTTT. This sequence encodes CASSSGPYTQYF.

V is TRBV29-1 and J is TRBJ2-3, with 8 bases that match TRBD1. The CDR3 has 13 residues. The V and J ends lost 5 bases and 1 base, in that order; junction bases with no gene match: 2. Germline CDR1 is SQVTM and CDR2 is ANQGSEA. Here the CDR3 reads CSVRQGRTDTQYF. The CDR3 bases are TGCAGCGTTCGACAGGGGCGCACAGATACGCAGTATTTT.

The chain combines TRBV4-1 with TRBJ2-5; 13 nucleotides align to TRBD2. CDR3 length: 17 residues. Germline V gene lookup returns CDR1 MGHRA and CDR2 YSYEKL. The trim removed 2 bases at V and 2 bases at J, leaving 5 bases unmatched. The CDR3 bases are TGCGCCAGCAGCCAAATCGGACTAGCGGGGGAACAAGAGACCCAGTACTTC. Protein: CASSQIGLAGEQETQYF.

The chain carries TRBV9 and TRBJ2-1; D might be TRBD2 (5 bases). This CDR3 has 13 amino acids. The V end was cut by 1 base, the J end by 8 bases, with 10 bases between. Germline CDR1 SGDLS, CDR2 YYNGEE. DNA of the CDR3: TGTGCCAGCAGCGTAACCCCGGGGTATGAGCAGTTCTTC. It yields the protein CASSVTPGYEQFF.

This chain links TRBV10-3 with TRBJ1-1, with a tentative D call TRBD1 (5 bases). Trimming removed 6 bases from V and 1 base from J, with 12 bases in between. In germline, CDR1 is ENHRY, CDR2 SYGVKD. The CDR3 totals 14 residues. The CDR3 here is CAIRGTLRNTEAFF. Written as DNA, the CDR3 is TGTGCCATCAGAGGGACCTTAAGGAACACTGAAGCTTTCTTT.

The V and J genes are TRBV18 and TRBJ2-7, with 12 bases lining up with TRBD2. The CDR3 consists of 16 residues. Unmatched junction bases numbered 7, after V lost 4 bases and J lost 3 bases. Per germline, CDR1 KGHSH and CDR2 LQKENI. Here the CDR3 DNA reads TGTGCCAGCTCACGGACTAGCGGGAATGGGAACTACGAGCAGTACTTC. Translating it yields CASSRTSGNGNYEQYF.

This chain uses TRBV7-2 with TRBJ2-5; possibly TRBD2 for D (6 bases). There are 13 residues in the CDR3. V was shortened by 5 bases and J by 3 bases, with 10 bases between the two germline ends. Germline values: CDR1 SGHTA, CDR2 FQGNSA. Here the CDR3 DNA reads TGTGCCAGCAGCCCCCCGGGGGAAGAGACCCAGTACTTC. Protein sequence: CASSPPGEETQYF.

The gene calls are TRBV23-1 and TRBJ1-2, with D hard to call. TRBV23-1 is labeled an ORF, and its function is uncertain. V dropped 2 bases and J dropped 3 bases, with 10 bases sitting between them. There are 14 residues in the CDR3. This CDR3 is CASSQPLPHYGYTF. The CDR3 DNA reads as TGCGCCAGCAGTCAACCCCTTCCTCACTATGGCTACACCTTC.

This chain links TRBV27 with TRBJ2-7, with TRBD2 matching 10 bases. The CDR3 consists of 13 residues. The germline V gene has CDR1 MNHEY and CDR2 SMNVEV (reference sequence). The trim removed 5 bases at V and 2 bases at J, leaving 0 bases unmatched. The CDR3 DNA is TGTGCCAGCAGTCTAGCGGGAGCCTACGAGCAGTACTTC. Protein product: CASSLAGAYEQYF.

J is TRBJ2-7 and V is TRBV6-6; 9 nucleotides align to TRBD1. The length of the CDR3 is 15 residues. Unmatched junction bases numbered 7, after V lost 0 bases and J lost 7 bases. The germline V gene has CDR1 MNHNY and CDR2 SVGAGI (reference sequence). CDR3 amino acids: CASSYSDRGVGEQYF. As DNA, the CDR3 is TGTGCCAGCAGTTACTCTGACAGGGGGGTGGGGGAGCAGTACTTC.

This clone appeared a few times. The chain links TRBV30 to TRBJ2-3; D not resolved. Trimming stripped 3 bases from V and 0 bases from J, with 10 bases between. The length of the CDR3 is 14 residues. Germline V gene sequence: CDR1 GTSNPN, CDR2 SVGIG (reference sequence). CDR3 nucleotides: TGTGCCTGGAGATTATCCCTTAGCACAGATACGCAGTATTTT. Translated: CAWRLSLSTDTQYF.

The sample holds one count of this clone. This chain connects TRBV19 to TRBJ1-5; the D gene is possibly TRBD1 (5 bases). The germline V and J ends were trimmed by 4 bases and 4 bases, with 11 bases remaining between them. The CDR3 runs 14 residues. Germline CDR1 is LNHDA and CDR2 is SQIVND (reference sequence). Here the CDR3 DNA reads TGTGCCAGTAGTAGAGACAGCTATAATCAGCCCCAGCATTTT. Its translation is CASSRDSYNQPQHF.